The clone carrying this T cell receptor (beta chain) was found a few times. In germline, CDR1 is SEHNR, CDR2 FQNEAQ (reference sequence). The CDR3 spans 17 residues. V shed 1 base, J shed 9 bases, and the junction held 10 bases outside the gene matches. The data were taken from a study of blood T cell repertoires in COVID-19. Original handling: Estimation of nucleated cell counts relied on the amplification of reference gene primers. Sequencing was performed with immunoSEQ multiplex PCR; in TCRdb, only in-frame clones are kept and a portion is missing. V and J calls and clone size are copied from that table; D and trimming were computed from the DNA. The sample consists of approximately 210,000 clones, approximately 85% of them appearing once.

The sequenced material came from peripheral blood. The chain recombines TRBV7-9 with TRBJ2-1, with 12 nucleotides matching TRBD2. This receptor was taken from a woman aged 45-59 years with active or convalescent COVID-19. This CDR3 is CASSLEVTSGRIGEQFF. CDR3 DNA sequence: TGTGCCAGCAGCTTAGAAGTAACTAGCGGGAGGATCGGTGAGCAGTTCTTC.